A selection of T cell receptor beta chains follows, all from one sample in a study of T cells after posttransplantation cyclophosphamide. The repertoire was sequenced with immunoSEQ multiplex PCR; TCRdb's copy has only in-frame clones and lacks some. The sample has approximately 52,000 clones, around 84% seen once. The sequenced sample was PBMCs. All receptors derive from a young man with a blood cancer, CMV-positive, and with a related stem cell donor. Each CDR3 is given with its conserved first and last residue. A D gene is named only where the DNA matches it firmly. The listing skips clone size in some rows; elsewhere it reads once, few, many or a size class.

TRBJ1-1 NA NA TRBV4-2 CASSYMNTEAFF TGTGCCAGCAGCTACATGAACACTGAAGCTTTCTTT
TRBJ1-1 NA NA TRBV5-1 CASSLQGQNTEAFF TGCGCCAGCAGTTTACAGGGACAGAACACTGAAGCTTTCTTT
TRBJ1-1 once NA TRBV28 CASSLYRYTEAFF TGTGCCAGCAGTTTATACAGGTACACTGAAGCTTTCTTT
TRBJ2-7 NA NA TRBV12-5 CASGFGYEQYF TGTGCTAGTGGTTTCGGCTACGAGCAGTACTTC
TRBJ2-7 NA TRBD2 TRBV5-1 CASSSSGNSHEQYF TGCGCCAGCAGCTCTAGCGGGAATTCCCACGAGCAGTACTTC
TRBJ1-2 NA TRBD1 TRBV13 CASSLGWTGGDYGYTF TGTGCCAGCAGCTTAGGGTGGACAGGGGGCGACTATGGCTACACCTTC
TRBJ1-2 NA TRBD1 TRBV2 CASSEDRSNYGYTF TGTGCCAGCAGTGAGGACAGGAGCAACTATGGCTACACCTTC
TRBJ2-1 NA TRBD1 TRBV27 CASNTQGAGGEQFF TGTGCCAGCAATACCCAGGGGGCGGGTGGTGAGCAGTTCTTC
TRBJ1-1 NA NA TRBV30 CAWSPTWGSLGWSWTEAFF TGTGCCTGGAGTCCAACATGGGGCAGCCTCGGTTGGTCTTGGACTGAAGCTTTCTTT
TRBJ2-7 once NA TRBV7-8 CASSAAQGGGYEQYF TGTGCCAGCAGCGCGGCTCAGGGGGGAGGTTACGAGCAGTACTTC
TRBJ1-4 once TRBD1 TRBV5-5 CASSLGQGLYEKLFF TGTGCCAGCAGCCTCGGACAGGGCCTCTATGAAAAACTGTTTTTT
TRBJ2-3 once NA TRBV5-1 CASSLAGTDTQYF TGCGCCAGCAGCTTGGCCGGCACAGATACGCAGTATTTT
TRBJ2-7 NA NA TRBV5-6 CASSLEPDEQYF TGTGCCAGCAGCTTGGAGCCCGACGAGCAGTACTTC
TRBJ2-1 NA TRBD2 TRBV9 CASSRRVLAGALSSYNEQFF TGTGCCAGCAGTCGTAGAGTCTTAGCGGGAGCACTCAGCTCCTACAATGAGCAGTTCTTC
TRBJ2-7 few TRBD1 TRBV7-2 CASSRDRGSYEQYF TGTGCCAGCAGCAGGGACAGGGGGTCCTACGAGCAGTACTTC
TRBJ2-5 NA TRBD2 TRBV7-9 CASSLGLAGEGETQYF TGTGCCAGCAGCTTAGGCTTAGCGGGAGAGGGAGAGACCCAGTACTTC
TRBJ1-3 NA TRBD1 TRBV6-6 CASALDRAGNTIYF TGTGCCAGCGCTCTGGACAGGGCTGGAAACACCATATATTTT
TRBJ2-3 NA NA TRBV11-2 CASSLPAGGTDTQYF TGTGCCAGCAGCCTCCCCGCCGGGGGCACAGATACGCAGTATTTT
TRBJ2-1 NA NA TRBV19 CASSIGGTSYNEQFF TGTGCCAGTAGTATTGGGGGGACCTCCTACAATGAGCAGTTCTTC
TRBJ2-7 once TRBD2 TRBV30 CAWSVLTSGSRVEQYF TGTGCCTGGAGTGTCTTAACTAGCGGGAGTAGAGTCGAGCAGTACTTC
TRBJ2-1 NA NA TRBV18 CASSSGHNEQFF TGTGCCAGCTCAAGCGGGCACAATGAGCAGTTCTTC
TRBJ2-5 NA TRBD1 TRBV2 CASSRDRGETQYF TGTGCCAGCAGTCGGGACAGGGGAGAGACCCAGTACTTC
TRBJ2-7 NA TRBD2 TRBV30 CAWSFGLAAPYEQYF TGTGCCTGGAGTTTCGGACTAGCGGCTCCCTACGAGCAGTACTTC
TRBJ2-2 NA TRBD1 TRBV7-2 CASSLDGQGASNTGELFF TGTGCCAGCAGCTTAGATGGACAGGGGGCGAGCAACACCGGGGAGCTGTTTTTT
TRBJ2-3 NA NA TRBV7-7 CASSLSAKEGTQYF TGTGCTAGCAGCTTGTCAGCGAAAGAAGGTACGCAGTATTTT
TRBJ1-2 NA TRBD1 TRBV10-3 CAISPGQGARPGGYTF TGTGCCATCAGCCCTGGACAGGGGGCGCGACCGGGTGGCTACACCTTC
TRBJ1-2 NA NA TRBV7-2 CASSSLQGIDGYTF TGTGCCAGCAGCTCACTCCAGGGTATTGATGGCTACACCTTC
TRBJ1-4 NA NA TRBV7-2 CASSLALAGEKLFF TGTGCCAGCAGCTTAGCGCTCGCGGGTGAAAAACTGTTTTTT
TRBJ2-6 NA NA TRBV18 CASSPGGSGANVLTF TGTGCCAGCTCACCAGGAGGCTCTGGGGCCAACGTCCTGACTTTC
TRBJ2-1 few TRBD2 TRBV7-2 CASNPGGSSYNEQFF TGTGCCAGCAACCCGGGAGGGAGCTCCTACAATGAGCAGTTCTTC
TRBJ2-7 NA NA TRBV7-2 CASSFNGAPSEEQYF TGTGCCAGCAGCTTTAATGGGGCCCCTTCGGAGGAGCAGTACTTC
TRBJ2-2 NA TRBD2 TRBV27 CASRQGLAGAGELFF TGTGCCAGCAGGCAAGGACTAGCGGGAGCCGGGGAGCTGTTTTTT
TRBJ2-7 NA TRBD2 TRBV7-7 CASSLGIERGSISSYEQYF TGTGCTAGCAGCTTAGGTATAGAGCGGGGGAGCATTAGCTCCTACGAGCAGTACTTC
TRBJ2-2 NA NA TRBV6-4 CASSDFDRRPGELFF TGTGCCAGCAGTGACTTTGACAGGCGACCCGGGGAGCTGTTTTTT
TRBJ2-7 NA NA TRBV7-9 CASSFPPRNEQYF TGTGCCAGCAGCTTCCCGCCCAGGAACGAGCAGTACTTC
TRBJ2-3 NA NA TRBV7-3 CASSLARTDTQYF TGTGCCAGCAGCTTGGCTAGAACAGATACGCAGTATTTT
TRBJ2-2 NA NA TRBV19 CASSPLGSNTGELFF TGTGCCAGTAGTCCCCTTGGGAGTAACACCGGGGAGCTGTTTTTT
TRBJ2-3 NA NA TRBV5-1 CASKGGGYTDTQYF TGCGCCAGCAAGGGAGGAGGGTACACAGATACGCAGTATTTT